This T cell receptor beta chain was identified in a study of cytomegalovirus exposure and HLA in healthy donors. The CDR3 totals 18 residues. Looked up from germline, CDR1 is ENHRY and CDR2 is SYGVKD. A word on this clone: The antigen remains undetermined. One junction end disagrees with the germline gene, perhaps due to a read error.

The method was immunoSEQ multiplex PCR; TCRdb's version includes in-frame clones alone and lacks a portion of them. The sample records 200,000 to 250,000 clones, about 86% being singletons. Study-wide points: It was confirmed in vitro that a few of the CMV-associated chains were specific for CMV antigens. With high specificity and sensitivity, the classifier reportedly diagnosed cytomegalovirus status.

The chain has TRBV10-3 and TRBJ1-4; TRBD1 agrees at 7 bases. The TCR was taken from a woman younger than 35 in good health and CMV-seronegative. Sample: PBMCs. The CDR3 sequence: CAISESPDRAQANEKLFF. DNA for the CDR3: TGTGCCATCAGTGAGTCCCCCGACAGGGCCCAGGCTAACGAAAAACTGTTTTTT.